This record covers a single TCR beta chain. As yet, its antigen is unknown. The data were taken from a study of identifying expanded T cells in peripheral blood. Study-wide results and limits: Variance in clone template counts between approximately 2-week samples significantly increased with total template count across all healthy donors. Differentially abundant clones: roughly 1.3 between replicates, just under 17 at around 14 days, 19 to 20 at four.

Data came from immunoSEQ multiplex PCR; TCRdb stores just in-frame clones and leaves some out. The table shows around 60,000 clones, with around 81% occurring only once. Collection occurred without any documented infections or immune events in donors. This TCR was sampled from a person aged 18 to 70 in good health. The specimen was blood.

CDR3 in DNA: TGCGCCAGCAGTGAGATGTTAGCGGGGGGGAAAAATGAGCAGTTCTTC. Residues: CASSEMLAGGKNEQFF. The V call is TRBV10-1, the J call TRBJ2-1, with TRBD2 identical over 11 bases. Germline V gives CDR1 WNHNN, CDR2 SYGVQD (reference sequence). CDR3 size: 16 residues. V lost 2 bases and J lost 7; bases outside the gene matches: 7.